This TCR beta chain was retrieved from a study of blood T cell repertoires in COVID-19. Assay used: immunoSEQ multiplex PCR; TCRdb lists only in-frame clones, some missing. Of about 210,000 clones listed, 88% are singletons. V gave up 2 bases and J gave up 8 bases, with 12 bases separating them. The CDR3 covers 13 residues. Germline values: CDR1 SEHNR, CDR2 FQNEAQ (reference sequence). Material for sequencing was PBMCs or T cells enriched from blood (not recorded which). V is TRBV7-9 and J is TRBJ1-1; D not certain. This TCR came from a woman aged 40 to 50 with acute COVID-19. CDR3 nucleotide sequence: TGTGCCAGCAGCTTATCCGAGGTGAGAGAAGCTTTCTTT. Its protein is CASSLSEVREAFF.